The clone carrying this T cell receptor beta chain was picked up a small number of times. Antigen: not known. The data were obtained in a study of blood T cells in healthy people across ages. The germline gives CDR1 LNHNV, CDR2 YYDKDF (reference sequence). This CDR3 spans 14 amino acids. The trim removed 5 bases at V and 3 bases at J, leaving 4 bases unmatched. Sample-barcoded 5' priming and a J-beta primer mix drove a second PCR of about 6 to 12 cycles. One entry per CDR3 protein results from TCRdb running MiXCR on the 5' RACE reads. This table has under 800,000 distinct CDR3 sequences, around a fifth appearing once. Study observations and caveats: Diversity estimates drawn from one million T cells were deemed underestimates. Lack of knowledge of donor CMV status possibly confounded expanded clonotype changes.

The rearrangement uses TRBV15 and TRBJ2-1; the match to TRBD2 covers 7 bases. The clonotype originates from a man between 65 and 85 years old in good health. The sequenced material came from blood. The CDR3 DNA is TGTGCCACCAGCGGTCGGGGGGTCTACAATGAGCAGTTCTTC. Translated, it gives CATSGRGVYNEQFF.